The T cell receptor beta chain under discussion was sequenced for a study of T cells expressing NK-cell markers. CDR3 length: 17 residues. CDR1 SGHRS and CDR2 YFSETQ come from the germline V gene. TCRdb reanalyzed the 5' RACE reads and collapses them to one entry per CDR3 protein, without DNA. The sample table sets out more than 250,000 distinct CDR3 sequences. The receptor was isolated from a man younger than 35 in good health. Sequencing was performed on blood T cells: a sorted CD56 or NKG2C T cell subset, CD4+ or CD8+ T cells, or bulk PBMC T cells (not recorded which). The chain employs TRBV5-1 and TRBJ1-6. CDR3 in amino acids: CASRHGRNSSYNSPLHF.